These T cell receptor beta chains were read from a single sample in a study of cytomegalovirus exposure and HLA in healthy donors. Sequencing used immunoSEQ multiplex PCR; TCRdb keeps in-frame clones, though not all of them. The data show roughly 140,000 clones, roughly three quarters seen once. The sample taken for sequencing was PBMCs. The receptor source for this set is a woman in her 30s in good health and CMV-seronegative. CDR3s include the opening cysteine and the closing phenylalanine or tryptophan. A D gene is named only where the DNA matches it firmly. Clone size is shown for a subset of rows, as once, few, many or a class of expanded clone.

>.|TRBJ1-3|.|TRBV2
TGTGCCAGCAGTGTTGGTGGGGGCTACGGAAACACCATATATTTT
CASSVGGGYGNTIYF
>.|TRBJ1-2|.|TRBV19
TGTGCCAGTAGTATAGGAGGACAGTACTATGGCTACACCTTC
CASSIGGQYYGYTF
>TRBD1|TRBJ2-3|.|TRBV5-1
TGCGCCAGCAGCCGGGACAGGGGCGTCTCTAGCACAGATACGCAGTATTTT
CASSRDRGVSSTDTQYF
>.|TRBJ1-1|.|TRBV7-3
TGTGCCAGCGGATGGGCAGTGAACACTGAAGCTTTCTTT
CASGWAVNTEAFF
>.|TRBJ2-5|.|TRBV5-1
TGCGCCAGCAGCTTGGGACAGCTCCAAGAGACCCAGTACTTC
CASSLGQLQETQYF
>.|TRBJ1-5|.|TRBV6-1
TGTGCCAGCAGTGAAGCTGGGAGGGGATATCAGCCCCAGCATTTT
CASSEAGRGYQPQHF
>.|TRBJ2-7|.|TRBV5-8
TGTGCCACCCAAAGGATCGGGTACGAGCAGTACTTC
CATQRIGYEQYF
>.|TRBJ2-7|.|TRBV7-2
TGTGCCAGCAGCGTCAATTGGGGGGAAAACGAGCAGTACTTC
CASSVNWGENEQYF
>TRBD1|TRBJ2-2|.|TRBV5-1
TGCGCCAGCAGCTCACAACCAGGGGGCTTGTCCACCGGGGAGCTGTTTTTT
CASSSQPGGLSTGELFF
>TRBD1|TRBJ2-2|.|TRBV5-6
TGTGCCAGCAGCCTGAGGGACAGGGCCGGGGAGCTGTTTTTT
CASSLRDRAGELFF
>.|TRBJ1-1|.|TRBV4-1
TGCGCCAGCAGCCAACTTAGCAGTACTAACACTGAAGCTTTCTTT
CASSQLSSTNTEAFF
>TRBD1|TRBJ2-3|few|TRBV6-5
TGTGCCAGCAGTTACGAGACAGGGGGAGGGCATACGCAGTATTTT
CASSYETGGGHTQYF
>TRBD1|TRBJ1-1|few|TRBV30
TGTGCCTGGAGTGTAGGCAGGGGGCTTTTTGGTGAAGCTTTCTTT
CAWSVGRGLFGEAFF
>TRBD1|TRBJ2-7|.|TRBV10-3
TGTGCCATCAGTGGACAGGGGGGCCCCTACGAGCAGTACTTC
CAISGQGGPYEQYF
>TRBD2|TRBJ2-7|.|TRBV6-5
TGTGCCAGCAGTTACTTGGCTAGCGGGAGGCCATACGAGCAGTACTTC
CASSYLASGRPYEQYF
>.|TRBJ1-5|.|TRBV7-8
TGTGCCAGCAGCTTAGGCGGCAGCGGCAATCAGCCCCAGCATTTT
CASSLGGSGNQPQHF
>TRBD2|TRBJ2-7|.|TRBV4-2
TGTGCCAGCAGCCACCAGCGGGAGTCCTACGAGCAGTACTTC
CASSHQRESYEQYF
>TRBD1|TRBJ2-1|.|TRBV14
TGTGCCAGCAGCCAAGCTACGGGGACAGGGGTTTGGAATGAGCAGTTCTTC
CASSQATGTGVWNEQFF
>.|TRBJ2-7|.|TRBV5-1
TGCGCCAGCAGCTTGTTACCGGGAGTCCCCTACGAGCAGTACTTC
CASSLLPGVPYEQYF
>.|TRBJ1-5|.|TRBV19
TGTGCCAGTAGTACGTCGACAGGATATCAGCCCCAGCATTTT
CASSTSTGYQPQHF
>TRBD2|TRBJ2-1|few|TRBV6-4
TGTGCCAGCAGTCCCGGACTAGCGGGAGGTGCTGAGCAGTTCTTC
CASSPGLAGGAEQFF
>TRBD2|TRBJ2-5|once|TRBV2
TGTGCCAGCCGGGCTAGCGGTCAGGAGACCCAGTACTTC
CASRASGQETQYF
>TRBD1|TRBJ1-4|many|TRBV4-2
TGTGCCAGCAGCCAAGAGGAGGGAACAGGGGGGGAAAAACTGTTTTTT
CASSQEEGTGGEKLFF